The TCR beta chain described here comes from a study of shared clonotypes between healthy human individuals. Study-wide findings and caveats: Incomplete sequencing of sorted subsets was indicated by rarefaction despite large depth. Estimated clonotype richness was generally higher in naive than memory subsets.

The CDR3 length is 18 residues. Per germline, CDR1 MDHEN and CDR2 SYDVKM. Losses at the gene ends were 5 bases for V and 7 bases for J; bases not matched to a gene: 20. Profiling relied on immunoSEQ multiplex PCR, and the TCRdb table lists in-frame clones only, not all of them. The sample lists some 2,000,000 clones; about 95% were seen once. Positive CCR7 selection of CD45RO-negative cells yielded the naive CD8 cells, and terminally differentiated effector memory CD45RA+ cells were excluded. Adult donors, all healthy and HIV-negative, had no recent acute infections or vaccinations. Nashville, Tennessee was home to all donors, who were Caucasian adults. Note on this clone: Antigen: not known.

This TCR derives from a man in his late teens or twenties in good health. The chain carries TRBV28 and TRBJ1-1, with TRBD1 matching 9 bases. The sequenced material came from naive CD8+ T cells sorted from blood. CDR3 sequence (DNA): TGTGCCAGCAGTGGTTATTGGGATAACAGGGGGCCTACGTTTGAAGCTTTCTTT. Its translation: CASSGYWDNRGPTFEAFF.